Included here is one T cell receptor beta chain sequence, with context. This receptor's antigen is unknown. Per-base qualities were not stored, and no clone one base away is much larger. The cohort comprised 550 to 700 healthy bone marrow donors. Cohort members were all nominally healthy when sampled, although unrecorded immune exposures were likely present. The donor tested CMV seronegative, placing the donor among the 300 to 450 seronegative members of the cohort. Every donor gave a peripheral blood sample, and the peripheral blood mononuclear cells from that sample were used for TCR beta sequencing. The Qiagen DNeasy Blood Extraction Kit was used to extract genomic DNA from the blood cell samples. This sample was taken from a study of cytomegalovirus exposure and HLA in healthy donors (dated by TCRdb to 2016 to 2017). Broadly, across the study: An earlier analysis of 587 of the donors reported 250 to 300 Gb of sequence data and 120 million or so unique TCR beta sequences from approximately 180 million T cells. Around 330 gigabases of sequencing data and around 80 million unique TCR sequences made up an early release that covered 500 to 700 HLA-typed donors. Among the roughly 430 genotyped donors, about 83% belonged to the genetic ancestry cluster associated with self-reported Caucasian donors. The study aimed to test whether signatures of past pathogen exposure could be identified by cataloging public T cell receptors. The study profiled the T cell repertoires of fewer than 850 subjects by immunosequencing and related them to cytomegalovirus serostatus. Besides the first cohort of more than 650 subjects, a separate validation cohort made up of over 95 different subjects was used. To predict cytomegalovirus infection status, the study brought together high-throughput TCR immunosequencing, statistical association of individual TCRs with disease status, and machine learning. A later analysis re-examined previously published TCR beta repertoires from roughly 720 donors and added high-resolution HLA genotyping to investigate patterns of TCR occurrence. The later analysis used no new phenotypic data to find candidate immune exposures, relying instead on TCR beta sequences and their occurrence across donors. An earlier analysis of 450 to 750 of the donors used high-throughput TCR beta sequencing to judge whether each TCR beta V gene segment behaved as functional or pseudogenic. Alongside the repertoire data, information on donor age, sex, ethnicity and CMV serostatus was compiled. A later genetic analysis took genome-wide SNP genotypes for about three fifths of the 666 donors and used that subset as a discovery cohort. Every discovery cohort repertoire had been produced on one sequencing platform. HLA typing included class I and class II loci at four-digit resolution. The number of donors typed differed by locus, with 629-630 for A, B, C, DRB1 and DQB1, roughly 520 for DQA1, approximately 570 for DPA1, and some 470 for DPB1. Because of strong linkage in the cohort, roughly five DR-DQ haplotypes were treated as single units for association and clustering. Across 398 genotyped donors of the cohort, an average of about 240,000 unique TCR beta nucleotide sequences per donor were sequenced, and roughly 17% of those sequences were non-productive.

The research as a whole found: In this cohort, only TCR beta chains were sequenced, and detectable features were limited by the absence of alpha or paired-chain data. A total of about 150 TCR beta chains were listed by the study as associated with cytomegalovirus. When HLA alleles, especially DR and DQ, strongly co-occurred, TCR associations were difficult to assign to individual alleles. Immune exposure information for the cohort was limited to CMV serostatus. A later analysis reported that several top co-occurrence clusters appeared linked to parvovirus B19, influenza, CMV and Epstein-Barr virus. In a later analysis, the rate of TCR association differed among HLA loci, with DRB1 alleles having the most associated TCRs and HLA-C alleles having the fewest. A cluster of highly shared sequence variants was judged likely to be a technical artifact of the sequencing pipeline. In a later genetic analysis, fewer N-insertions in productive TCRs were reported among donors in an Asian-associated ancestry cluster than the approximately 710-donor mean. In vitro tests confirmed that a few of the cytomegalovirus-associated TCR beta chains recognize cytomegalovirus antigens. Across donors, most TCR sequences were observed very rarely, whereas some public TCRs were present in many individuals. Sequencing depth was assumed to be roughly uniform across donors in the presence/absence analyses, though that assumption may not hold. According to the authors, the approach could potentially be generalized to other disease states and immunological phenotypes. Because HLA typing was missing for some donors at each locus, association tests included only the typed subset. Specific HLA alleles were associated with over 15,000 TCR beta sequences at a false discovery rate of 0.05 in a later analysis. Because the 87-base-pair reads could not distinguish some IMGT-functional V segments, including TRBV6-2 and TRBV6-3, those segments were excluded. In a later analysis, most CMV-associated TCR beta chains were found to appear HLA-restricted, with HLA associations seemingly driven largely by CMV exposure. The earlier analysis of a few hundred of the donors excluded approximately 17 rarely observed V segments, including chromosome 9 orphons, because counts were too low. Broadly in line with IMGT annotations, most TCR beta V segments showed up in productive rearrangements about 87% or about 30% of the time in an earlier analysis of some 590 of the donors. The classifier was reported to diagnose cytomegalovirus status with high specificity and sensitivity in both the original and validation cohorts. Compared with equally common non-associated chains, HLA-associated TCR beta chains in a later analysis were more clonally expanded and had lower generation probabilities. Correlated functional status among segregating V segments might be attributable to linkage disequilibrium, but an unknown experimental factor could not be ruled out. A further reported finding was that TCR beta sequences accurately predicted the HLA-A and HLA-B alleles for most subjects in the first cohort. A later genetic analysis associated a missense DCLRE1C variant with V-gene and J-gene trimming of TCR beta chains, and an independent cohort replicated the association.

The method behind the library was the immunoSEQ multiplex PCR assay. The multiplex PCR relied on a mix of 60 forward primers for TCR Vbeta segments and 13 reverse primers for TCR Jbeta segments. The CDR3 region of rearranged TCR beta genes was amplified from genomic DNA by a multiplex PCR assay. On the Illumina HiSeq System, the amplified TCR beta libraries were sequenced as 87-base-pair reads. The original pipeline was this. Across the 500 to 700 repertoires, a later analysis counted roughly 84 million unique TCR beta chains, roughly 11 million of which were shared by at least two donors. To remove PCR and sequencing errors, raw reads were error-corrected and collapsed into unique sequences using a nearest-neighbor algorithm that merged closely related sequences. V, D and J gene segments were assigned by aligning CDR3 sequences to IMGT reference sequences. Each retained sequence needed at least a six-nucleotide match to both a V gene segment and a J gene segment. Rearrangements were called productive when the CDR3 lacked stop codons and stayed in frame with V and J; all others were non-productive. Following IMGT convention, CDR3 was defined as the stretch from the second conserved V-encoded cysteine up to the conserved J-encoded phenylalanine. In an earlier analysis of approximately 500 of the donors, sequences lacking an unambiguous match to a single V gene segment were excluded. In an earlier analysis of a few hundred of the donors, V segments were called functional above 56.7% productive rearrangements and were called segregating when the between-donor standard deviation exceeded 5%. A statistical classification framework was built to diagnose cytomegalovirus status from the catalog of TCR beta chain sequences. In a later analysis, V and J genes were assigned by comparing TCR nucleotide sequences against IMGT/GENE-DB human TR gene sequences. The TCRdist pipeline was used in a later analysis to assign CDR3 sequences and most-parsimonious VDJ recombination scenarios. In a later analysis, each TCR beta chain was defined by its CDR3 amino acid sequence together with its V-gene family, and reads lacking a unique V-gene family were excluded. In a later analysis, a few hundred highly shared, low-generation-probability nucleotide sequences were removed to address suspected cross-contamination and a sequencing artifact. For each public chain, a later analysis derived a clonal expansion index from normalized ranks of inferred template counts within each repertoire. In a later analysis, generation probabilities were computed with a VDJ recombination model fitted to out-of-frame rearrangements, and the resulting probabilities were checked against IGoR. Hypergeometric tests were used in a later analysis to score TCR-TCR, TCR-HLA and TCR-CMV co-occurrence, with a repertoire-size bias correction applied to the TCR pairs. False discovery rates were estimated in a later analysis by permuting HLA or CMV assignments 20 times. In a later analysis, co-occurring TCRs were grouped with DBSCAN, and TCRdist sequence similarity was added when clustering was performed within HLA-allele-positive subsets. For co-occurrence clustering, repertoires with fewer than 30,000 or more than 120,000 public chains were excluded, along with 4 to 6 repertoires with anomalous nucleotide sharing. The clones in this table, taken by TCRdb from immuneACCESS, are in-frame only. Not every clone is retained; where verified, under half of the shortfall comes from an unresolved V gene, and the cause of the rest is unknown. D and trimming were read from the DNA, whereas the V and J calls and clone size are those reported in that table. The table for this sample lists 150,000 to 200,000 clones; roughly 68% of them were counted only once. The ten biggest clones cover 1.5% to 2% of the sample.

From the cysteine through the phenylalanine, the CDR3 covers 12 amino acids. Just CDR3 DNA is preserved here, 36 bases in frame from base 1. Reading the germline V gene gives CDR1 SGHTA and CDR2 FQGNSA. The V and J ends are trimmed by 4 bases and 7 bases, leaving 7 bases between them. The sequence was collected from a woman under 40 in good health and CMV-seronegative. The rearranged segments are TRBV7-2 and TRBJ2-2; the best D guess is TRBD1, with 6 bases matching. The sequencing input was PBMCs. The CDR3 reads as follows: CASSSRGGELFF. The DNA is as follows: TGTGCCAGCAGCTCCAGGGGCGGGGAGCTGTTTTTT.